Listed here is a single T cell receptor beta chain. This clonotype came up once. This clone's antigen is unknown. Within one base of it there is no much larger clone, and no base qualities were kept. One read represents weak support. Library generation was performed with 5' RACE. Instrument used: NextSeq 500. Unique molecular identifiers were attached to individual cDNA molecules in the TCR library protocol so that sequencing error and PCR bias could be corrected. Both TCR alpha and beta chains were sequenced, and tight co-correlation was observed between alpha and beta sequence abundances in each sample. Turning to the authors' computational methods: Decombinator V4 was used to perform V gene, J gene and CDR3 annotation of TCR sequences. TCRs were defined as expanded if a significant change between any two time points was detected under a Poisson model with p below 0.0001. TCR abundances were normalised to the total number of TCRs sequenced per sample and expressed as counts per million. MAIT TCRs were defined by TRAV1-2 paired with TRAJ12, TRAJ20 or TRAJ33, and iNKT TCRs by TRAV10 paired with TRAJ18. A search of VDJdb, accessed on 1 November 2021, was run for TCRs annotated to CMV, EBV and SARS-CoV-2, with TCRs annotated for multiple antigens excluded. TCRdb reworked the public reads: Q25 trimming with fastp, MiXCR clone assembly, productive beta chains retained. Entries are consolidated by CDR3 protein sequence, retaining the most common genes and DNA. The authors' filters were not applied to this entry. Here the sample has under 45,000 distinct CDR3 sequences; 11% occur a single time. 9.5% to 10% of the sample comes from the top ten.

This sample is part of a study of early T cells in non-severe SARS-CoV-2 infection (dated by TCRdb to the early 2020s). For the study in its entirety: Because TCR sequencing was done on bulk RNA from unsorted whole blood, the alpha and beta chains could not be paired.

The CDR1 and CDR2 encoded by the germline V gene (reference sequence) are LNHDA and SQIVND. CDR3 length: 14 amino acids, cysteine to phenylalanine. The only DNA kept is the CDR3, 42 bases in frame from the first base. Relative to germline, V is 1 base shorter and J is 4 bases shorter, with 8 bases between their ends. A case-control design nested within a healthcare worker cohort in London, UK, was used, with weekly nasopharyngeal swab PCR tests and blood sampling performed. Healthcare workers were enrolled in the week of the UK lockdown, from 23 to 31 March 2020, and were followed every week for up to roughly 16 weeks. General study outcomes and caveats: VDJdb matching was skewed toward anti-spike CD8 responses, so virus-specific expansions were likely underestimated and private and CD4 specificities were missed.

The sequenced sample consisted of whole blood. This receptor chain uses TRBV19 and TRBJ2-1, with a weak D call of TRBD2 (5 bases match). The receptor's source is an adult who was a healthcare worker with PCR-confirmed SARS-CoV-2 infection or an uninfected control (not recorded which). In nucleotides, the sequence is TGTGCCAGTAGTATAGGGGGAGATTACAATGAGCAGTTCTTC. This sequence encodes CASSIGGDYNEQFF. This CDR3, with the reference TRBV19 and TRBJ2-1 proteins standing in past its ends, gives the full variable domain DGGITQSPKYLFRKEGQNVTLSCEQNLNHDAMYWYRQDPGQGLRLIYYSQIVNDFQKGDIAEGYSVSREKKESFPLTVTSAQKNPTAFYLCASSIGGDYNEQFFGPGTRLTVL.